This TCR beta chain originates from a study of shared clonotypes between healthy human individuals. CD45RO-negative, CCR7-positively selected cells formed the naive CD8 fraction, excluding terminally differentiated effector memory CD45RA+ cells. Those who donated were healthy HIV-negative adults, with no recent acute infections or vaccinations reported. Study conclusions and caveats: All-four-donor shared clonotypes had higher generation probabilities than non-shared clonotypes did.

The protocol was immunoSEQ multiplex PCR, while the TCRdb copy is restricted to in-frame clones and leaves out a portion. The data contain roughly 2,000,000 clones, roughly 95% of them singletons. The germline V gene has CDR1 SGHAT and CDR2 FQNNGV. The length of the CDR3 is 15 residues. Of note for this clone: The antigen remains undetermined. A read error may account for a junction end that differs from germline.

This TCR was recovered from a man younger than 35 in good health. Some clones in this sample may be carry-over from other donors' samples. The sample comprised naive CD8+ T cells from PBMCs. The chain couples TRBV11-2 to TRBJ2-7, with a possible D match to TRBD2 (6 bases). CDR3 region: CASSLDLRDSHEQYF. The CDR3 coding sequence is TGTGCCAGCAGCTTAGATTTACGGGACTCCCACGAGCAGTACTTC. The entire variable domain, with the rest obtained from reference TRBV11-2 and TRBJ2-7, is as follows: EAGVAQSPRYKIIEKRQSVAFWCNPISGHATLYWYQQILGQGPKLLIQFQNNGVVDDSQLPKDRFSAERLKGVDSTLKIQPAKLEDSAVYLCASSLDLRDSHEQYFGPGTRLTVT.